Detailed here is one T cell receptor (beta chain). These data are taken from a study of blood T cell repertoires in COVID-19. For the study at large: Material from acute and convalescent COVID-19 was sourced from the United States, Italy and Spain. T cells, B-cell-depleted T cells, or PBMCs supplied cDNA or gDNA.

Under the authors' procedure: Estimated nucleated cell counts came from reference gene primer amplification. The assay was immunoSEQ multiplex PCR, and TCRdb's table has in-frame clones only and misses some. V and J calls plus clone size are reproduced from that table; the DNA served to infer D and trimming. Among about 140,000 clones listed, 70% to 90% were seen once. Material for sequencing was peripheral blood. This TCR derives from an elderly woman with acute or convalescent COVID-19.

The CDR3 DNA follows: TGTGCCAGTAGTGTGACAGGGGGCGCCGACACTGAAGCTTTCTTT. Protein: CASSVTGGADTEAFF. J is TRBJ1-1 and V is TRBV19; 10 bases align to TRBD1. The germline gives CDR1 LNHDA, CDR2 SQIVND (reference sequence). The CDR3 has 15 amino acids. V trimming: 5 bases; J trimming: 3 bases; junction bases outside the gene matches: 6.